This T cell receptor beta chain is drawn from a study of shared clonotypes between healthy human individuals. This clone showed up just a few times. The ends lost 6 bases at V and 8 bases at J; junction bases unmatched: 7. Germline V gives CDR1 SQVTM, CDR2 ANQGSEA. This CDR3 has 13 residues. The authors ran unsorted PBMC replicate PCRs on 250 to 300 ng DNA, about 31,000 T cell genomes. Unsorted PBMC DNA went through sequencing on ten immunoSEQ deep assay plates. Clones were sequenced by immunoSEQ multiplex PCR, and TCRdb holds only the in-frame ones, with some missing. The data contain about 490,000 clones, about 79% of them singletons.

Material: PBMCs. The V and J genes are TRBV29-1 and TRBJ2-4, with 10 bases that match TRBD2. The TCR sequence derives from a woman in her thirties or forties in good health. Some clones in this sample may be carry-over from other donors' samples. CDR3 DNA: TGCAGCGTCCGAGCGGGAGGGAGAGACATTCAGTACTTC. This codes for CSVRAGGRDIQYF.